This T cell receptor beta chain derives from a study of blood T cell repertoires in COVID-19. Libraries were prepared by immunoSEQ multiplex PCR; TCRdb keeps only in-frame clonotypes and omits some of them. The sample includes a few hundred thousand clones, approximately 83% seen only once; the top ten take over 1.5%. The specimen was PBMCs or T cells enriched from blood (not recorded which). The clonotype originates from a woman between 50 and 59 years old who had recovered from COVID-19.

The CDR3 reads CASSKPGFGEQYF. The CDR3 bases are TGTGCCAGCAGTAAACCAGGGTTTGGGGAGCAGTACTTC. This chain links TRBV12-3 or TRBV12-4 with TRBJ2-7, with D perhaps TRBD1 (5 bases). Trimming cost V 5 bases and J 7 bases, with 15 bases left between them. This CDR3 comprises 13 residues.